The sequence of this T cell receptor (beta chain) was determined in a study of OX40 agonist ivuxolimab in advanced cancers. General observations from the study: The CD4+ and CD8+ T cells in the blood had expanded clonally by week 6 at 0.1 to 3.0 mg/kg. Low normalized T-cell clonal expansion also characterized some of the nonresponders. Among the lowest peripheral clonal expansion occurred in 0.1-3.0 mg/kg partial responders.

This CDR3 has 14 residues. Germline V lookup: CDR1 SGHRS, CDR2 YFSETQ. Trimming cost V 5 bases and J 1 base, with 12 bases left between them. Note on this clone: What it binds is unknown.

TCRdb's table, derived via immunoSEQ multiplex PCR, lists solely in-frame clones and lacks some. Altogether 55,000 to 80,000 clones are present, under 95% being singletons, with the ten largest covering 0.62%. This clonotype originated in an adult with an advanced solid tumor such as melanoma, head and neck, liver or kidney cancer. This chain joins TRBV5-1 and TRBJ1-1, with unresolved D. Here the sequenced sample was CD4+ or CD8+ T cells sorted from blood, taken in a trial of the OX40 agonist ivuxolimab. The CDR3 nucleotides are TGCGCCAGCAGTCGTACTGGACGGAACACTGAAGCTTTCTTT. The encoded protein is CASSRTGRNTEAFF.